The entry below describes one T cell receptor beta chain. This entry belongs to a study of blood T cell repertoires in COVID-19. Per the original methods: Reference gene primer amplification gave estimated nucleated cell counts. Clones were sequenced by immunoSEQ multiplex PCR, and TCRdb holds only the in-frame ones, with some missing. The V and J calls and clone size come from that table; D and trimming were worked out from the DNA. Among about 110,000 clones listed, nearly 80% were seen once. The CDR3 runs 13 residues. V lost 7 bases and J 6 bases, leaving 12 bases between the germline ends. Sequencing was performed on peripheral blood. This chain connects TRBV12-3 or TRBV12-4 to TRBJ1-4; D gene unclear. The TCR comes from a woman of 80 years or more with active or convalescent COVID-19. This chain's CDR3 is CASNTDADEKLFF. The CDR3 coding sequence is TGTGCCAGCAATACTGACGCGGATGAAAAACTGTTTTTT.